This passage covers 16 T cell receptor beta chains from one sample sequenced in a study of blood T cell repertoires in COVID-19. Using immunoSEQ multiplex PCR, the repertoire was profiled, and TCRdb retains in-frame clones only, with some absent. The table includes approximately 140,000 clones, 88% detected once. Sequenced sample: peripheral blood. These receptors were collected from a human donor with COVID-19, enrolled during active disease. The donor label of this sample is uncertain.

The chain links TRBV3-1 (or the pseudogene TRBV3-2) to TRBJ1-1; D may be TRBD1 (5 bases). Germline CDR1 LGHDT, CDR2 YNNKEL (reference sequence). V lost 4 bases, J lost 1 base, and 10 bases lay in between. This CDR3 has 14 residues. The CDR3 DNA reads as TGTGCCAGCAGCCTGATTGGGGCGAACACTGAAGCTTTCTTT. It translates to CASSLIGANTEAFF.

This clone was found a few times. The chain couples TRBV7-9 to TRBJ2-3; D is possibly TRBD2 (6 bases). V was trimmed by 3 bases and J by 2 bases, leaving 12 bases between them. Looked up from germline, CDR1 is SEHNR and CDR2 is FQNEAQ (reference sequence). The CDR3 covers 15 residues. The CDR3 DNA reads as TGTGCCAGCAGCTTCGGGGGAGCCCACACAGATACGCAGTATTTT. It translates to CASSFGGAHTDTQYF.

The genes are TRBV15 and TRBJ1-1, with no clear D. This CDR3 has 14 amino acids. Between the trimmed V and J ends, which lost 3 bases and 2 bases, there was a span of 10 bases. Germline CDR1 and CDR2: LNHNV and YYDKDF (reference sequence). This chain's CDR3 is CATSSHAVNTEAFF. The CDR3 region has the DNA TGTGCCACCAGCAGTCACGCAGTAAACACTGAAGCTTTCTTT.

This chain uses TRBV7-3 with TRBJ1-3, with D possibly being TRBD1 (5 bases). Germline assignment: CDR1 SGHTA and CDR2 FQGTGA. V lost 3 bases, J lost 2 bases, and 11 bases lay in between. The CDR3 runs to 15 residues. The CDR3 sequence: CASSLDTGPGNTIYF. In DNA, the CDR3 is TGTGCCAGCAGCTTGGACACCGGGCCTGGAAACACCATATATTTT.

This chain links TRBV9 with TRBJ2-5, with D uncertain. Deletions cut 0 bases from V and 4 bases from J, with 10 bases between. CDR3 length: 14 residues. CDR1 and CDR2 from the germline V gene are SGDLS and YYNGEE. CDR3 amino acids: CASSVGIMAETQYF. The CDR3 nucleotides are TGTGCCAGCAGCGTAGGAATTATGGCAGAGACCCAGTACTTC.

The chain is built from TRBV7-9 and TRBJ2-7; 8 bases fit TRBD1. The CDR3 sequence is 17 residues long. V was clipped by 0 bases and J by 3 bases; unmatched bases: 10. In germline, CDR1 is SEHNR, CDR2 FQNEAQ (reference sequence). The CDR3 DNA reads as TGTGCCAGCAGCTTAGCGTATGAGACAGGGGATATCTACGAGCAGTACTTC. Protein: CASSLAYETGDIYEQYF.

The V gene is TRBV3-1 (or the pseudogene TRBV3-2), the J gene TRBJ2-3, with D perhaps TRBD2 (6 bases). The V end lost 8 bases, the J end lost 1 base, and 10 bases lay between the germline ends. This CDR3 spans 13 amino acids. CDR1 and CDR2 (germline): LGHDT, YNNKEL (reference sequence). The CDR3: CASERAGTDTQYF. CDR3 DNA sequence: TGTGCCAGCGAGCGGGCGGGCACAGATACGCAGTATTTT.

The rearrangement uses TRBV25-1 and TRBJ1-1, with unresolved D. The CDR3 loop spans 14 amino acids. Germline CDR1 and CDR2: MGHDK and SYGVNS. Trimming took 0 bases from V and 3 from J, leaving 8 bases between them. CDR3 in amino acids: CASSEYGQYTEAFF. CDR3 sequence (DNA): TGTGCCAGCAGTGAATATGGGCAGTACACTGAAGCTTTCTTT.

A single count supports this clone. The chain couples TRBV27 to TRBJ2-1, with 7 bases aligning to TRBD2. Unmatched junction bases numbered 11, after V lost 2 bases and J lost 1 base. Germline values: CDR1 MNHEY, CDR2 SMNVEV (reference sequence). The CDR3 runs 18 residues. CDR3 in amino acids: CASSLGSFGRRSYNEQFF. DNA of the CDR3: TGTGCCAGCAGTTTAGGGTCTTTCGGGAGGAGATCCTACAATGAGCAGTTCTTC.

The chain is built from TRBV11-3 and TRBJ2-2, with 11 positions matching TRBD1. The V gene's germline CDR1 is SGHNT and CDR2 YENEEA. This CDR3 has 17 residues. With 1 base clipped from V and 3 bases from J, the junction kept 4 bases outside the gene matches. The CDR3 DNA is TGTGCCAGCAGCTTAGGGACAGGGGGCAGCGACACCGGGGAGCTGTTTTTT. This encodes CASSLGTGGSDTGELFF.

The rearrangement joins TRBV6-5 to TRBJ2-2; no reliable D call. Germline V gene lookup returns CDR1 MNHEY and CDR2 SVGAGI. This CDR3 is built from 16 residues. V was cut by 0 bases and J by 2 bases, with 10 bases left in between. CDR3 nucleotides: TGTGCCAGCAGTTACTCCCCCTCAGAAAACACCGGGGAGCTGTTTTTT. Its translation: CASSYSPSENTGELFF.

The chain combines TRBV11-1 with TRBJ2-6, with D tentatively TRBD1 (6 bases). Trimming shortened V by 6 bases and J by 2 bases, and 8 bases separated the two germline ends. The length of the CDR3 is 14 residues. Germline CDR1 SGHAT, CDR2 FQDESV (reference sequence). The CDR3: CASSYRAGANVLTF. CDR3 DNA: TGTGCCAGCAGTTACAGGGCTGGGGCCAACGTCCTGACTTTC.

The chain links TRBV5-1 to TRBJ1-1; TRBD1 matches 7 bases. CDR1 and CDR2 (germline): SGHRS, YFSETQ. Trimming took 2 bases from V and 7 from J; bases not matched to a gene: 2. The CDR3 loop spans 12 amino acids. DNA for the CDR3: TGCGCCAGCAGCTTTTCAGGGGGTGAAGCTTTCTTT. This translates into CASSFSGGEAFF.

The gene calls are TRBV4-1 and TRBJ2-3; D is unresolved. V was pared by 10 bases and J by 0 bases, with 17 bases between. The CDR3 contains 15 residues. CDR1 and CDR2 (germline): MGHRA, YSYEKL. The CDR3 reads CATSPGSSSTDTQYF. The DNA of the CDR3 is TGCGCCACCTCACCCGGGTCCTCCAGCACAGATACGCAGTATTTT.

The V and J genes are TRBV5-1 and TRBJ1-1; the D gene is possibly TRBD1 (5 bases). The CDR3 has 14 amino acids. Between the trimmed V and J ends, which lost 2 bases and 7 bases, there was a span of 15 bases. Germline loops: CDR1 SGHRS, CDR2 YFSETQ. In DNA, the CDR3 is TGCGCCAGCAGCTTCCTTCAGGGTACCGATGAAGCTTTCTTT. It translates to CASSFLQGTDEAFF.

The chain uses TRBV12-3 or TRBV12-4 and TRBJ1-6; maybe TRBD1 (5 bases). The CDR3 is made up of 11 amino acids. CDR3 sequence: CSITGYSPLHF. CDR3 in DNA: TGTTCTATTACAGGTTATTCACCCCTCCACTTT.